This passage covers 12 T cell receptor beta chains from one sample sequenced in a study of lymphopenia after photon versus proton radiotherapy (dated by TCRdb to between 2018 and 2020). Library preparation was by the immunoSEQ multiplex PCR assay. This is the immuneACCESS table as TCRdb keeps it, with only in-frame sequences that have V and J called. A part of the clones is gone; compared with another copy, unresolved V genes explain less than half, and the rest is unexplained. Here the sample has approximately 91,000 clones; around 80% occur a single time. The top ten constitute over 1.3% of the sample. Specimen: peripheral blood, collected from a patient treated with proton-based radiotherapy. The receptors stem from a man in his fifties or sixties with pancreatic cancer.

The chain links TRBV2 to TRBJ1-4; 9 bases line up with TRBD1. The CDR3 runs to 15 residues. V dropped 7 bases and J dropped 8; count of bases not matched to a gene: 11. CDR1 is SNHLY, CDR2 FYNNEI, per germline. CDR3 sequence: CASNLVQGAGEKLFF. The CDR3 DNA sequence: TGTGCCAGCAACCTGGTACAGGGGGCAGGGGAAAAACTGTTTTTT.

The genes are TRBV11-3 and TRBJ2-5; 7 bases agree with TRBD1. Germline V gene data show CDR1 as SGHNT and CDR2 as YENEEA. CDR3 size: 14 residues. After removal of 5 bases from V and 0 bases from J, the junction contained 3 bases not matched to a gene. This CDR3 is CASSLGQDQETQYF. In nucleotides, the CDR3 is TGTGCCAGCAGCCTTGGACAGGACCAAGAGACCCAGTACTTC.

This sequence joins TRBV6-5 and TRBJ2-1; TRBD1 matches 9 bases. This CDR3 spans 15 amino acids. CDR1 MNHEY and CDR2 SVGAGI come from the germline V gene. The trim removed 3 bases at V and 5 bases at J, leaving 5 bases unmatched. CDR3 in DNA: TGTGCCAGCAGTTATTCCGGGACAGGGAACAATGAGCAGTTCTTC. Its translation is CASSYSGTGNNEQFF.

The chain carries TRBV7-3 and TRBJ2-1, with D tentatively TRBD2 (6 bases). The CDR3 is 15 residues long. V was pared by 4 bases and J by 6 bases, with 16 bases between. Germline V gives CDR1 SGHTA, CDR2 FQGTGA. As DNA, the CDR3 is TGTGCCAGCAGCTCCCGGGGGACCTGGGGCAATGAGCAGTTCTTC. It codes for CASSSRGTWGNEQFF.

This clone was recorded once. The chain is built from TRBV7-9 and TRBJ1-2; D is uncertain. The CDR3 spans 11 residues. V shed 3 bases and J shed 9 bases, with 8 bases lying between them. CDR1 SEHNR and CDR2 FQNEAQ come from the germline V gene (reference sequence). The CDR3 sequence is CASSLVESYTF. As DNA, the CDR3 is TGTGCCAGCAGCTTGGTGGAAAGCTACACCTTC.

As DNA, the CDR3 is TGTGCCAGCAGCCTCCGGAGAGGGGACAGGAGCTACGAGCAGTACTTC. Translated, it gives CASSLRRGDRSYEQYF. The V gene is TRBV7-8, the J gene TRBJ2-7; 8 nucleotides agree with TRBD1. The CDR3 covers 16 residues. Germline values: CDR1 SGHVS, CDR2 FQNEAQ. Trimming cost V 5 bases and J 3 bases; bases outside gene matches: 12. The full variable domain, its missing parts supplied by reference TRBV7-8 and TRBJ2-7, is GAGVSQSPRYKVAKRGQDVALRCDPISGHVSLFWYQQALGQGPEFLTYFQNEAQLDKSGLPSDRFFAERPEGSVSTLKIQRTQQEDSAVYLCASSLRRGDRSYEQYFGPGTRLTVT.

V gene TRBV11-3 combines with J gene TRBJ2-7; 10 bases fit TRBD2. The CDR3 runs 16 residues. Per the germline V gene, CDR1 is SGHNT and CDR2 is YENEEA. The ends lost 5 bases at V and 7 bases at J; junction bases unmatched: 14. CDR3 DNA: TGTGCCAGCAGCGGTCTAGCGGGAGTAGGGGGTTGGGAGCAGTACTTC. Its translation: CASSGLAGVGGWEQYF.

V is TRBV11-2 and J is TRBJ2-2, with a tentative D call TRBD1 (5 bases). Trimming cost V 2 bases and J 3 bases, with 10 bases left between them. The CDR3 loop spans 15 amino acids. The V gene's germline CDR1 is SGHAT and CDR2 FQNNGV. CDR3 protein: CASSLTGSDTGELFF. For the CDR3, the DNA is TGTGCCAGCAGCTTAACAGGATCGGACACCGGGGAGCTGTTTTTT.

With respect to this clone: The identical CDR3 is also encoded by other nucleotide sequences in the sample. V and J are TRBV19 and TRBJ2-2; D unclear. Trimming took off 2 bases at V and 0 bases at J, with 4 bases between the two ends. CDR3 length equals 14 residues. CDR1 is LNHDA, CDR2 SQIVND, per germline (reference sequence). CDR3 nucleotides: TGTGCCAGTAGTATACTAGCGAACACCGGGGAGCTGTTTTTT. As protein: CASSILANTGELFF. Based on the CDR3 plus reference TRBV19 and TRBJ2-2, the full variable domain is DGGITQSPKYLFRKEGQNVTLSCEQNLNHDAMYWYRQDPGQGLRLIYYSQIVNDFQKGDIAEGYSVSREKKESFPLTVTSAQKNPTAFYLCASSILANTGELFFGEGSRLTVL.

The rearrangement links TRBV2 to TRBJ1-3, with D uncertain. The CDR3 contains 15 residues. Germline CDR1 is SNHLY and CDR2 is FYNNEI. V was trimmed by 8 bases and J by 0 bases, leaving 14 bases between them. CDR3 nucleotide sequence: TGTGCCAGCGGAAGCACGGGCGTCTCTGGAAACACCATATATTTT. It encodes CASGSTGVSGNTIYF.

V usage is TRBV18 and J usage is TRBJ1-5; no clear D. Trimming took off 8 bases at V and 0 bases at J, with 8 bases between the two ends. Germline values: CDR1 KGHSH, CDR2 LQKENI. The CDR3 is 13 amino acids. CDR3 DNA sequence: TGTGCCAGCGGCGAAAGTAGCAATCAGCCCCAGCATTTT. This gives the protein CASGESSNQPQHF. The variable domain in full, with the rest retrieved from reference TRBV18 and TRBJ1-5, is NAGVMQNPRHLVRRRGQEARLRCSPMKGHSHVYWYRQLPEEGLKFMVYLQKENIIDESGMPKERFSAEFPKEGPSILRIQQVVRGDSAAYFCASGESSNQPQHFGDGTRLSIL.

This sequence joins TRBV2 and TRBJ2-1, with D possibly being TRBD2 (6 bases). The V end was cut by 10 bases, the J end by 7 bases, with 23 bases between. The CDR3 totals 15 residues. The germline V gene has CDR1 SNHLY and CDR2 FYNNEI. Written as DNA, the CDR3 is TGTGCCACCGCTACGAGTCCGTCAGGACTAAATGAGCAGTTCTTC. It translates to CATATSPSGLNEQFF.